The text below deals with one T cell receptor beta chain. The antigen is not known. One end of the junction varies from germline; a read error may be responsible. Germline lookup yields CDR1 LGHNT and CDR2 FRNRAP. CDR3 size: 14 residues. Combining a sample-barcoded 5' primer with a J-beta primer mix, a second PCR ran for about 7 to 11 cycles. Tagging of each cDNA molecule was performed by a template-switch adaptor with 12 random nucleotides. MiXCR, applied by TCRdb to the 5' RACE reads, yields one record per CDR3 protein. The table lists around 900,000 distinct CDR3 sequences, 51% of them singletons, with about 20% in the top ten. The data derive from a study of blood T cells in healthy people across ages. The study, taken as a whole, reports: Naive T cell percentage strongly correlated with TCR beta diversity.

The study recruited healthy Caucasian donors from Russia who were aged about 6 to 95. The total RNA that was extracted per sample amounted to at least 5 micrograms. The TCR comes from a woman aged 60-70 years in good health. V is TRBV12-5 and J is TRBJ2-1; a weak D match, TRBD2 (6 bases). Material: blood. CDR3 DNA sequence: TGTGCTAGTGGTACGGAGGGTATCCACAATGAACAGTTCTTC. Translating gives CASGTEGIHNEQFF. Drawing the rest from reference TRBV12-5 and TRBJ2-1, the complete variable domain is DARVTQTPRHKVTEMGQEVTMRCQPILGHNTVFWYRQTMMQGLELLAYFRNRAPLDDSGMPKDRFSAEMPDATLATLKIQPSEPRDSAVYFCASGTEGIHNEQFFGPGTRLTVL.